The sequence of this T cell receptor beta chain was determined in a study of siplizumab effects on memory and regulatory T cells. Germline CDR1 KGHSH, CDR2 LQKENI. This CDR3 is 15 amino acids long. Trimming removed 3 bases from V and 6 bases from J; junction bases left unmatched: 4. The assay was immunoSEQ multiplex PCR, and TCRdb's table has in-frame clones only and misses some. The sample holds approximately 94,000 clones; approximately 92% are singletons and the top ten take 0.15%. The TCR was taken from a human donor in good health. Sequenced sample: CD4+ T cells sorted from blood. V is TRBV18 and J is TRBJ2-7; 14 bases match TRBD2. CDR3 sequence: CASSPGLAGVVEQYF. The DNA for the CDR3 is TGTGCCAGCTCACCGGGACTAGCGGGGGTGGTCGAGCAGTACTTC.